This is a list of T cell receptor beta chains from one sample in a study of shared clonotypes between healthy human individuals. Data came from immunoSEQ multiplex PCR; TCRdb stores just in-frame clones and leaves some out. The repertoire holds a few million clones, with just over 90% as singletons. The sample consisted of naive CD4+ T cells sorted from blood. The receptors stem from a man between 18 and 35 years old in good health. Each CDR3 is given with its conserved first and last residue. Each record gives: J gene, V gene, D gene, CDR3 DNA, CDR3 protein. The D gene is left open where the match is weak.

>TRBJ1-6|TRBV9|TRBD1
TGTGCCAGCAGCTACCCGACAGGGGACAAATATTCACCCCTCCACTTT
CASSYPTGDKYSPLHF
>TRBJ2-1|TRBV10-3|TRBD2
TGTGCCATCAGTGATCAGACTAGCGGGAGGGCCTACAATGAGCAGTTCTTC
CAISDQTSGRAYNEQFF
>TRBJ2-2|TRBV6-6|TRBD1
TGTGCCAGCGAAAAAGGGGGCCTGAGGGGCGCCGGGGAGCTGTTTTTT
CASEKGGLRGAGELFF
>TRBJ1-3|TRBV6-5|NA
TGTGCCAGCAGTTACTCGACCGGTGGAAACACCATATATTTT
CASSYSTGGNTIYF
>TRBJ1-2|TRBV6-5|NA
TGTGCCAGCAGTTACGGGCAGGGCGGGGGCTATGGCTACACCTTC
CASSYGQGGGYGYTF
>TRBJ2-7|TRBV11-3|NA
TGTGCCAGCAGCGCTGGACAGGGAGGGTACGAGCAGTACTTC
CASSAGQGGYEQYF
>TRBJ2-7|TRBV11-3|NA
TGTGCCAGCAGCTTACCCCGGGGGAGTAGGGCCTACGAGCAGTACTTC
CASSLPRGSRAYEQYF
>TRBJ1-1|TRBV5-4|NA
TGTGCCAGCAGCTTCAGGGATAACACTGAAGCTTTCTTT
CASSFRDNTEAFF
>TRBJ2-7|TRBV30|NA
TGTGCCTGGAGCGTACTGTTTCCCGAGCAGTACTTC
CAWSVLFPEQYF
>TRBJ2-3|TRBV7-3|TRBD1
TGTGCCAGCAGCTCGACAGGGCTATTCACAGATACGCAGTATTTT
CASSSTGLFTDTQYF
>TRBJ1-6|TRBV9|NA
TGTGCCAGCAGCGTAGCGGCGGACTTCGGTAATTCACCCCTCCACTTT
CASSVAADFGNSPLHF
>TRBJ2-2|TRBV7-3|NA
TGTGCCAGCAGCTTGCATATTCAGGGAGCGGGCACCGGGGAGCTGTTTTTT
CASSLHIQGAGTGELFF
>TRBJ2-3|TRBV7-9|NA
TGTGCCAGCAGCGCGCCAGTTCGCACAGATACGCAGTATTTT
CASSAPVRTDTQYF
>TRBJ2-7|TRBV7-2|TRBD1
TGTGCCAGCAGCTTAGTTCAGGGGGTTGGGCTTGAGCAGTACTTC
CASSLVQGVGLEQYF
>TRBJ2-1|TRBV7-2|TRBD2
TGTGCCAGCAGCTTAGAGACTAGCGGGAGAAATGAGCAGTTCTTC
CASSLETSGRNEQFF
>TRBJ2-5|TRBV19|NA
TGTGCCAGTAGTATTCCCGGACCCCAAGAGACCCAGTACTTC
CASSIPGPQETQYF
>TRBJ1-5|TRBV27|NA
TGTGCCAGCAGTTCGGGGGAGCCATTCAGCAATCAGCCCCAGCATTTT
CASSSGEPFSNQPQHF
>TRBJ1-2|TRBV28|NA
TGTGCCAGCAGTCCGGACAGATATGGCTACACCTTC
CASSPDRYGYTF
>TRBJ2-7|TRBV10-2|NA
TGCGCCAGCTCCGGGACACGGAAATCCTACGAGCAGTACTTC
CASSGTRKSYEQYF
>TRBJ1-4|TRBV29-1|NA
TGCAGCGTTGGAGGGGAAGGTGAATCGAGAAAACTGTTTTTT
CSVGGEGESRKLFF
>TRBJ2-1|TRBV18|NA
TGTGCCAGCTCACCACCCAATCTGTACAATGAGCAGTTCTTC
CASSPPNLYNEQFF
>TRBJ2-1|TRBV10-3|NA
TGTGCCATCAGTGAGGAGGGAGGTACCTACAATGAGCAGTTCTTC
CAISEEGGTYNEQFF
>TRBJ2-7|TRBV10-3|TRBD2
TGTGCCATCAGTGAGCCTAGCGGGAGCTCCTACGAGCAGTACTTC
CAISEPSGSSYEQYF
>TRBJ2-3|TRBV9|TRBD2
TGTGCCAGCAGCGTACTCGCGGGAGCTAGGGCAGATACGCAGTATTTT
CASSVLAGARADTQYF
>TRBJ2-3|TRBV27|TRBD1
TGTGCCAGCAGTTTATCAGGGCAGGGGGGCACAGATACGCAGTATTTT
CASSLSGQGGTDTQYF
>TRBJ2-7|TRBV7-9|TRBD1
TGTGCCAGCAGCTTGGGACAGGGGGGCGAGCAGTACTTC
CASSLGQGGEQYF
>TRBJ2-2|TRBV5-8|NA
TGTGCCAGCAACTCTTTAGCGGACGCGAACACCGGGGAGCTGTTTTTT
CASNSLADANTGELFF
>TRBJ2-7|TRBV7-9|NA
TGTGCCAGCAGCTTATCGGCCGTAGCCTACGAGCAGTACTTC
CASSLSAVAYEQYF
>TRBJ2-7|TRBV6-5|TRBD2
TGTGCCAGCGGGACTAGCGGGAGACTCGAGCAGTACTTC
CASGTSGRLEQYF
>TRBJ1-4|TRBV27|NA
TGTGCCAGCCAATCGCTCAGTAATAATGAAAAACTGTTTTTT
CASQSLSNNEKLFF
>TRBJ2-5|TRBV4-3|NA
TGCGCCAGCAGCCAAGAACCGGGACTCACGGGGGAGACCCAGTACTTC
CASSQEPGLTGETQYF
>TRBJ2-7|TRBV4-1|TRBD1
TGCGCCAGCAGCCCCGAATCCAGGGGGAGAGGTTCCTACGAGCAGTACTTC
CASSPESRGRGSYEQYF
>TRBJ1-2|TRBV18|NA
TGTGCCAGCTCATACACAGCTAACTATGGCTACACCTTC
CASSYTANYGYTF
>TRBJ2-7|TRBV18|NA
TGTGCCAGCTCACGCTCGACAGATCCCTACGAGCAGTACTTC
CASSRSTDPYEQYF
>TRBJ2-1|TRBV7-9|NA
TGTGCCAGCAGCTCTTCAGGGCAGGGTTCCTACAATGAGCAGTTCTTC
CASSSSGQGSYNEQFF
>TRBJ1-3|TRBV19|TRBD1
TGTGCCAGTAGTCCTTGGACAGGCGGAAACACCATATATTTT
CASSPWTGGNTIYF